This TCR beta chain was found in a study of blood T cell repertoires in COVID-19. Clones were sequenced by immunoSEQ multiplex PCR, and TCRdb holds only the in-frame ones, with some missing. The table has around 500,000 clones, around 87% seen once; the top ten hold approximately 2%. V shed 0 bases and J 6 bases; nucleotides not matched to a gene: 3. The CDR3 extends over 15 amino acids. Germline V gives CDR1 ENHRY, CDR2 SYGVKD. The TCR originated in a woman aged 40-49 years who had recovered from COVID-19. The chain joins TRBV10-3 to TRBJ1-3; TRBD1 matches at 9 bases. The sequenced sample was PBMCs or T cells enriched from blood (not recorded which). DNA of the CDR3: TGTGCCATCAGTGAGTCGGACAGGGGTGAAAACACCATATATTTT. Translated, it gives CAISESDRGENTIYF.